Below are 8 T cell receptor beta chains sequenced from a single sample in a study of cytomegalovirus exposure and HLA in healthy donors. The protocol was immunoSEQ multiplex PCR, while the TCRdb copy is restricted to in-frame clones and leaves out a portion. Of under 300,000 clones detected, approximately 84% appear once; the ten largest clones hold 0.95% to 1.5%. Sequencing input: PBMCs. These receptors were taken from a woman aged 25 to 39 in good health and CMV-seropositive.

The chain recombines TRBV7-2 with TRBJ2-6; TRBD2 is a possible D gene (6 bases). The CDR3 sequence is 16 residues long. Germline V CDR1 and CDR2: SGHTA, FQGNSA. Trimming cost V 5 bases and J 4 bases, with 15 bases left between them. The CDR3 DNA is TGTGCCAGCAGCCAGGTGGGGGGTTCAGGGGCCAACGTCCTGACTTTC. It is translated as CASSQVGGSGANVLTF.

In nucleotides, the CDR3 is TGTGCCATCAGTGAGCCTGCCTACGAGCAGTACTTC. Protein: CAISEPAYEQYF. The chain combines TRBV10-3 with TRBJ2-7, with D hard to call. The CDR3 has 12 residues. Trimming stripped 2 bases from V and 2 bases from J, with 4 bases between. Germline V gives CDR1 ENHRY, CDR2 SYGVKD.

This sequence joins TRBV4-1 and TRBJ1-2, with TRBD1 matching 7 bases. This CDR3 has 14 residues. Per the germline V gene, CDR1 is MGHRA and CDR2 is YSYEKL. V lost 2 bases to trimming and J lost 2 bases; unmatched junction nucleotides: 2. This CDR3 is CASSQYRGNYGYTF. The CDR3 DNA reads TGCGCCAGCAGCCAATACAGGGGAAACTATGGCTACACCTTC.

Regarding this clone: Mismatch with germline at one junction end may stem from a read error. CDR3 in amino acids: CASSQRRRF. The CDR3 DNA sequence: TGCGCCAGCAGTCAGCGCAGGCGTTTT. V gene TRBV23-1 combines with J gene TRBJ1-1; no firm D call. TRBV23-1 carries the ORF label, with uncertain function. CDR3 length: 9 amino acids.

This clone was picked up one time. The rearrangement links TRBV28 to TRBJ2-6; D gene unclear. V was cut by 7 bases and J by 1 base, with 11 bases left in between. The CDR3 has 15 residues. CDR1 and CDR2 from the germline V gene are MDHEN and SYDVKM. The CDR3 protein is CASIPSRSGANVLTF. The CDR3 bases are TGTGCCAGCATCCCCTCCAGGTCTGGGGCCAACGTCCTGACTTTC.

V is TRBV19 and J is TRBJ2-3; TRBD2 agrees at 8 bases. This CDR3 is 14 amino acids long. With V trimmed by 9 bases and J by 1 base, 6 bases remained unmatched. The germline CDR1 and CDR2 sequences are LNHDA and SQIVND (reference sequence). The CDR3 DNA follows: TGTGCCAGCTCTACTAGCGGTCGCACAGATACGCAGTATTTT. This translates into CASSTSGRTDTQYF.

The J gene is TRBJ2-7, the V gene TRBV18; TRBD1 matches 10 bases. The V gene end was trimmed by 5 bases and the J gene end by 1 base; junction bases not matched to a gene: 5. This CDR3 spans 15 amino acids. The germline gives CDR1 KGHSH, CDR2 LQKENI. The CDR3 region is CASSLTGGPSYEQYF. The CDR3 bases are TGTGCCAGCTCATTGACAGGGGGCCCGTCCTACGAGCAGTACTTC. The full variable domain, with the rest looked up from reference TRBV18 and TRBJ2-7, is NAGVMQNPRHLVRRRGQEARLRCSPMKGHSHVYWYRQLPEEGLKFMVYLQKENIIDESGMPKERFSAEFPKEGPSILRIQQVVRGDSAAYFCASSLTGGPSYEQYFGPGTRLTVT.

The chain links TRBV28 to TRBJ2-1, with 11 bases matching TRBD2. The CDR3 loop spans 16 amino acids. Germline values: CDR1 MDHEN, CDR2 SYDVKM. Trimming cost V 2 bases and J 6 bases; bases outside gene matches: 6. Here the CDR3 DNA reads TGTGCCAGCAGTTTAGTGGGACTAGCGGCCATCAATGAGCAGTTCTTC. Protein product: CASSLVGLAAINEQFF. The full variable domain, in which reference TRBV28 and TRBJ2-1 provide the parts outside the CDR3, is DVKVTQSSRYLVKRTGEKVFLECVQDMDHENMFWYRQDPGLGLRLIYFSYDVKMKEKGDIPEGYSVSREKKERFSLILESASTNQTSMYLCASSLVGLAAINEQFFGPGTRLTVL.